A selection of T cell receptor beta chains follows, all from one sample in a study of post-analysis software for immune sequencing data. From the PCR reads, TCRdb called clonotypes with MiXCR, one entry per CDR3 protein. The sample lists 740,000 or so distinct CDR3 sequences; around 53% were seen once. The sequenced sample was blood. The receptors shown here come from a girl aged 10-17 years with multiple sclerosis. Both conserved end residues are part of each CDR3. Each record gives: D gene, clone size, CDR3 length, J gene, V gene, CDR3 DNA, CDR3 protein. D genes are given only for firm matches. Where a row states a size, it is once, few, many or the class of an expanded clone; other rows omit it.

d_gene: NA
abundance: NA
len: 19
j_gene: TRBJ2-3
v_gene: TRBV9
CDR3nt: TGTGCCAGCAGCGTTGGGACGGACCTTGGTGTCCTTAGCACAGATACGCAGTATTTT
CDR3aa: CASSVGTDLGVLSTDTQYF

d_gene: NA
abundance: NA
len: 16
j_gene: TRBJ2-6
v_gene: TRBV29-1
CDR3nt: TGCAGCACCAGAGGGGGGGGGAGCTCTGGGGCCAACGTCCTGACTTTC
CDR3aa: CSTRGGGSSGANVLTF

d_gene: NA
abundance: NA
len: 11
j_gene: TRBJ2-7
v_gene: TRBV7-9
CDR3nt: TGTGCCAGCAGCGAACTGCGCGAGCAGTACTTC
CDR3aa: CASSELREQYF

d_gene: NA
abundance: NA
len: 17
j_gene: TRBJ2-6
v_gene: TRBV20-1
CDR3nt: TGCAGTGCTGCCCCCGGCGGGGCCTACTCTGGGGCCAACGTCCTGACTTTC
CDR3aa: CSAAPGGAYSGANVLTF

d_gene: TRBD2
abundance: NA
len: 18
j_gene: TRBJ2-3
v_gene: TRBV6-5
CDR3nt: TGTGCCAGCAGTTACCGGGCTAGCGGGAGGATTAACACAGATACGCAGTATTTT
CDR3aa: CASSYRASGRINTDTQYF

d_gene: TRBD1
abundance: NA
len: 16
j_gene: TRBJ2-6
v_gene: TRBV20-1
CDR3nt: TGCAGTGCTCGTGGGGACAGGGCTTCTGGGGCCAACGTCCTGACTTTC
CDR3aa: CSARGDRASGANVLTF

d_gene: NA
abundance: NA
len: 13
j_gene: TRBJ2-7
v_gene: TRBV7-9
CDR3nt: TGTGCCAGCAGCTTAGAACCCTCGAGCGAGCAGTACTTC
CDR3aa: CASSLEPSSEQYF

d_gene: NA
abundance: once
len: 13
j_gene: TRBJ1-1
v_gene: TRBV20-1
CDR3nt: TGCAGTGCTAGAGATGGCTTGGCCAGGGAAGCTTTCTTT
CDR3aa: CSARDGLAREAFF

d_gene: TRBD1
abundance: NA
len: 13
j_gene: TRBJ1-2
v_gene: TRBV7-9
CDR3nt: TGTGCCAGCAGCTTAGGGGACAGTGACGGCTACACCTTC
CDR3aa: CASSLGDSDGYTF

d_gene: NA
abundance: NA
len: 13
j_gene: TRBJ1-5
v_gene: TRBV20-1
CDR3nt: TGCAGTGCTACTTGGGGCAGCAATCAGCCCCAGCATTTT
CDR3aa: CSATWGSNQPQHF

d_gene: TRBD2
abundance: NA
len: 16
j_gene: TRBJ2-5
v_gene: TRBV4-2
CDR3nt: TGTGCCAGCAGCCGAGGGACTAGCGGGGGCGAAGAGACCCAGTACTTC
CDR3aa: CASSRGTSGGEETQYF

d_gene: NA
abundance: NA
len: 15
j_gene: TRBJ2-7
v_gene: TRBV12-3/TRBV12-4
CDR3nt: TGTGCCAGCAGTTTGACAGGGAGGACAGTATACGAGCAGTACTTC
CDR3aa: CASSLTGRTVYEQYF

d_gene: NA
abundance: NA
len: 12
j_gene: TRBJ1-2
v_gene: TRBV29-1
CDR3nt: TGCAGCGTGCACAGGTCCGGCTATGGCTACACCTTC
CDR3aa: CSVHRSGYGYTF

d_gene: NA
abundance: NA
len: 14
j_gene: TRBJ2-7
v_gene: TRBV5-1
CDR3nt: TGCGCCAGCAGCTTGGACGCCAGGGACTACGAGCAGTACTTC
CDR3aa: CASSLDARDYEQYF

d_gene: TRBD2
abundance: NA
len: 14
j_gene: TRBJ2-7
v_gene: TRBV20-1
CDR3nt: TGCAGTGCTACCCGGGCTAGCGGGGCTTACGAGCAGTACTTC
CDR3aa: CSATRASGAYEQYF

d_gene: NA
abundance: NA
len: 15
j_gene: TRBJ2-5
v_gene: TRBV20-1
CDR3nt: TGCAGTGCTAGAGATCGTTTAGGGGCTGCGGAGACCCAGTACTTC
CDR3aa: CSARDRLGAAETQYF

d_gene: NA
abundance: NA
len: 13
j_gene: TRBJ2-2
v_gene: TRBV5-1
CDR3nt: TGCGCCAGCAGCTTGGAGACCTCGAAGGAGCTGTTTTTT
CDR3aa: CASSLETSKELFF

d_gene: NA
abundance: NA
len: 15
j_gene: TRBJ2-7
v_gene: TRBV5-1
CDR3nt: TGCGCCAGCAGCTCCTCCCGCCCAGGAAACTACGAGCAGTACTTC
CDR3aa: CASSSSRPGNYEQYF

d_gene: NA
abundance: NA
len: 18
j_gene: TRBJ1-2
v_gene: TRBV9
CDR3nt: TGTGCCAGCAGCGTAGGACCCACTTGGAGCCCTGGAGACTATGGCTACACCTTC
CDR3aa: CASSVGPTWSPGDYGYTF

d_gene: NA
abundance: NA
len: 15
j_gene: TRBJ2-3
v_gene: TRBV29-1
CDR3nt: TGCAGCGCACTCCAGGGCGGGCGGGCGCCAGATACGCAGTATTTT
CDR3aa: CSALQGGRAPDTQYF

d_gene: TRBD1
abundance: NA
len: 17
j_gene: TRBJ2-3
v_gene: TRBV27
CDR3nt: TGTGCCAGCAGTTTATTCGGTTGGCAGGGGGTCGTCACAGATACGTATTTT
CDR3aa: CASSLFGWQGVVTDTYF

d_gene: TRBD1
abundance: NA
len: 17
j_gene: TRBJ1-6
v_gene: TRBV3-1
CDR3nt: TGTGCCAGCAGCCCCCGGACAGGGCGGTCGGTTCATTCACCCCTCCACTTT
CDR3aa: CASSPRTGRSVHSPLHF

d_gene: TRBD1
abundance: NA
len: 14
j_gene: TRBJ2-3
v_gene: TRBV7-7
CDR3nt: TGTGCCAGCAGCTCACGGACAGGGGCCGATACGCAGTATTTT
CDR3aa: CASSSRTGADTQYF